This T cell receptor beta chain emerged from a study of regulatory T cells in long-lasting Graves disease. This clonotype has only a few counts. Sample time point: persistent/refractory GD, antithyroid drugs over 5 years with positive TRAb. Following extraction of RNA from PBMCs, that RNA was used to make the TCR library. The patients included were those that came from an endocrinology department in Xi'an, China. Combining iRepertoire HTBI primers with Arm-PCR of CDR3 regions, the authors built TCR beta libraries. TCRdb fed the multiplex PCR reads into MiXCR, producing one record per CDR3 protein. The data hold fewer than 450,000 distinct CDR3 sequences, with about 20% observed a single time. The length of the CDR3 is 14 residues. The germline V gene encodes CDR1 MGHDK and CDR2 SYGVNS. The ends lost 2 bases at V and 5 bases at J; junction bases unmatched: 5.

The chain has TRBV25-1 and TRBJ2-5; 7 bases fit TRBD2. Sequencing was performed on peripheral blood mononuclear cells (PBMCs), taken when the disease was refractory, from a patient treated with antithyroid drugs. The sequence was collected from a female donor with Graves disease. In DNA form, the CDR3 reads TGTGCCAGCAGTGAAGGGAGGGACGGGGAGACCCAGTACTTC. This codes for CASSEGRDGETQYF.